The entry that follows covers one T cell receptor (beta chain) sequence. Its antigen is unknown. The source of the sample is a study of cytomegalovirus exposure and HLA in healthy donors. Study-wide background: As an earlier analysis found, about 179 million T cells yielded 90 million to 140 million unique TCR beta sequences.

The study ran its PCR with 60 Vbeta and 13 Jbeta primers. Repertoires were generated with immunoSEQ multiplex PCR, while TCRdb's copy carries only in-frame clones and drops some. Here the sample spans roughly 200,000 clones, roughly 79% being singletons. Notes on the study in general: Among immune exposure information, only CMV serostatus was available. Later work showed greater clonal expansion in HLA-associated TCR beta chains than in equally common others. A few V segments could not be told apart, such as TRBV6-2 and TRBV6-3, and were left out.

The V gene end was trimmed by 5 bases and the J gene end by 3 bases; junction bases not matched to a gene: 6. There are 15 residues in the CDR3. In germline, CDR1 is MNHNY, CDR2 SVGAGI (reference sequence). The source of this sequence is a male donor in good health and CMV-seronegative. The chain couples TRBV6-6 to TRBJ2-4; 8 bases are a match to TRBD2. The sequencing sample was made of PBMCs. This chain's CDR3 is CASSRGGEGKNIQYF. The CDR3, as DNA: TGTGCCAGCAGTCGGGGGGGGGAGGGCAAAAACATTCAGTACTTC.